A selection of T cell receptor beta chains follows, all from one sample in a study of neurological immune-mediated disorders. TCRdb called the 5' RACE reads again in MiXCR, with one record for every CDR3 protein. The table has more than 95,000 distinct CDR3 sequences, less than 14% seen once; the top ten hold approximately 3.3%. The sample consisted of PBMCs. These receptors all stem from a female donor with HTLV-1-associated myelopathy (HAM/TSP). Each CDR3 is given with its conserved first and last residue. The order of the fields is clone size, V gene, J gene, D gene, CDR3 DNA, CDR3 protein. A D gene is named only where the DNA matches it firmly. The size field is filled for only some rows; it gives once, few, many or a size class.

size: few; V: TRBV5-1; J: TRBJ2-2; D: -; DNA: TGCGCCACGTCTAGCGACTTAAACACCGGGGAGCTGTTTTTT; CDR3: CATSSDLNTGELFF
size: many; V: TRBV15; J: TRBJ2-5; D: -; DNA: TGTGCTACCAGCAGGGATGGGACTGATAAGCAAGAGACCCAGTACTTC; CDR3: CATSRDGTDKQETQYF
size: few; V: TRBV6-5; J: TRBJ2-3; D: -; DNA: TGTGCCAGCAGTCCCGGGAACAGCTTCACAGATACGCAGTATTTT; CDR3: CASSPGNSFTDTQYF
size: many; V: TRBV14; J: TRBJ1-1; D: TRBD1; DNA: TGTGCCAGCAGCCTTAGACCGGGACAGGGGAGTCCTGAAGCTTTCTTT; CDR3: CASSLRPGQGSPEAFF
size: many; V: TRBV7-2; J: TRBJ2-7; D: -; DNA: TGTGCCAGCAGCTTTTCAAGGGCACGCACCTACGAGCAGTACTTC; CDR3: CASSFSRARTYEQYF
size: many; V: TRBV7-9; J: TRBJ2-7; D: -; DNA: TGTGCCAGCAGCTTAGTCTCGTTTTGGGGGGCGGGCGCCTACGAGCAGTACTTC; CDR3: CASSLVSFWGAGAYEQYF
size: many; V: TRBV5-1; J: TRBJ2-7; D: -; DNA: TGCGCCAGCAGGCGATCGGACGGCGTATGGTACGAGCAGTACTTC; CDR3: CASRRSDGVWYEQYF
size: few; V: TRBV5-1; J: TRBJ2-3; D: TRBD2; DNA: TGCGCCAGCAGCTTAGCGGGGCCAGATACGCAGTATTTT; CDR3: CASSLAGPDTQYF
size: -; V: TRBV2; J: TRBJ2-7; D: -; DNA: TGTGCCAGCGGGCGGGAATTTGCCCACGAGCAGTACTTC; CDR3: CASGREFAHEQYF
size: many; V: TRBV7-6; J: TRBJ1-4; D: -; DNA: TGTGCCAGCAGTTATAATGAAAAACTGTTTTTT; CDR3: CASSYNEKLFF
size: many; V: TRBV20-1; J: TRBJ2-5; D: -; DNA: TGCAGTGCTAGCAACGTGGGCGTGGGAGCTCAAGAGACCCAGTACTTC; CDR3: CSASNVGVGAQETQYF
size: -; V: TRBV24-1; J: TRBJ2-1; D: -; DNA: TGTTCCACCAGTGATAGTATCCGGGACGTTGCCTACCATGAGCAGTTCTTC; CDR3: CSTSDSIRDVAYHEQFF
size: many; V: TRBV20-1; J: TRBJ2-3; D: -; DNA: TGCAGTGCTCCTGACAGGCGCTCGGCAGATACGCAGTATTTT; CDR3: CSAPDRRSADTQYF
size: few; V: TRBV5-1; J: TRBJ2-7; D: -; DNA: TGCGCCAGCAGCTTGGGGCGGGTTCAGTACTTC; CDR3: CASSLGRVQYF
size: -; V: TRBV10-3; J: TRBJ2-1; D: -; DNA: TGTGCCATCAGTGAGCGAGGGCCAGACGGGAGAGGGGAGCAGTTCTTC; CDR3: CAISERGPDGRGEQFF
size: many; V: TRBV7-8; J: TRBJ2-7; D: -; DNA: TGTGCCAGCAGCTTACAGCAGAGCTCCTACGAGCAGTACTTC; CDR3: CASSLQQSSYEQYF
size: many; V: TRBV5-1; J: TRBJ1-1; D: TRBD1; DNA: TGCGCCAGCAGCCGAGCTCCTACAGGGGTGAACACTGAAGCTTTCTTT; CDR3: CASSRAPTGVNTEAFF
size: many; V: TRBV9; J: TRBJ2-7; D: -; DNA: TGTGCCAGCAGCGTAGGTACTACCTACGAGCAGTACTTC; CDR3: CASSVGTTYEQYF
size: many; V: TRBV12-3/TRBV12-4; J: TRBJ2-1; D: -; DNA: TGTGCCAGCAGTCCACGGAGTGAGCAGTTCTTC; CDR3: CASSPRSEQFF
size: many; V: TRBV29-1; J: TRBJ2-3; D: -; DNA: TGCAGCGTTGAAGGGCTACAATGGCAGGAAGATACGCAGTATTTT; CDR3: CSVEGLQWQEDTQYF
size: many; V: TRBV4-1; J: TRBJ2-3; D: -; DNA: TGCGCCAGCAGCCAAGAAAGCACAGACACAGATACGCAGTATTTT; CDR3: CASSQESTDTDTQYF
size: many; V: TRBV28; J: TRBJ2-6; D: TRBD1; DNA: TGTGCCAGCAGCCCGACAGGGGAAGTGGGGGCCAACGTCCTGACTTTC; CDR3: CASSPTGEVGANVLTF
size: many; V: TRBV3-1; J: TRBJ1-6; D: -; DNA: TGTGCCAGCAGCCTAAACGTTGGGGGTAATTCACCCCTCCACTTT; CDR3: CASSLNVGGNSPLHF
size: many; V: TRBV10-3; J: TRBJ1-6; D: -; DNA: TGTGCCATCAGCGGTTTCGAGTCGGCTAATTCACCCCTCCACTTT; CDR3: CAISGFESANSPLHF
size: few; V: TRBV30; J: TRBJ2-7; D: -; DNA: TGTGCCTGGAGTGTACGGCGGGACGAGCAGTACTTC; CDR3: CAWSVRRDEQYF
size: many; V: TRBV5-1; J: TRBJ1-3; D: -; DNA: TGCGCCAGCAGCCCCTCCGACCCGCGGGCCGGAAACACCATATATTTT; CDR3: CASSPSDPRAGNTIYF
size: many; V: TRBV10-1; J: TRBJ2-5; D: TRBD1; DNA: TGCGCCAGCAGCCGTAGACAGGGCCTGCAAGAGACCCAGTACTTC; CDR3: CASSRRQGLQETQYF
size: -; V: TRBV5-1; J: TRBJ2-7; D: -; DNA: TGCGCCAGCAGCGGCCTAGGGGGAGGGGAGCAGTACTTC; CDR3: CASSGLGGGEQYF
size: -; V: TRBV7-2; J: TRBJ2-3; D: -; DNA: TGTGCCAGCAGCTTAGTAGCCTCTCCAGGGATCGGCACAGATACGCAGTATTTT; CDR3: CASSLVASPGIGTDTQYF
size: many; V: TRBV28; J: TRBJ2-5; D: TRBD2; DNA: TGTGCCAGCAGTTTAACGGGACTACAAGAGACCCAGTACTTC; CDR3: CASSLTGLQETQYF
size: many; V: TRBV2; J: TRBJ2-1; D: TRBD2; DNA: TGTGCCAGCAGTAGGGTGGCTATAAGCGGGAGACCTCCATACAATGAGCAGTTCTTC; CDR3: CASSRVAISGRPPYNEQFF
size: many; V: TRBV10-3; J: TRBJ2-7; D: -; DNA: TGTGCCATCAGTGAGTCCCCGGAGTCCCGGTACGAGCAGTACTTC; CDR3: CAISESPESRYEQYF
size: many; V: TRBV7-2; J: TRBJ2-1; D: -; DNA: TGTGCCAGCAGGCCAAACCTTTATGAGCAGTTCTTC; CDR3: CASRPNLYEQFF
size: many; V: TRBV20-1; J: TRBJ2-3; D: -; DNA: TGCAGTGCTAGAGATTTCCCAGATACGCAGTATTTT; CDR3: CSARDFPDTQYF
size: many; V: TRBV5-1; J: TRBJ2-5; D: TRBD1; DNA: TGCGCCAGCAGCTTGGAGGGACAGAAAGAGACCCAGTACTTC; CDR3: CASSLEGQKETQYF
size: many; V: TRBV5-8; J: TRBJ1-2; D: -; DNA: TGTGCCAGCAGCTTGTCCGCCAGAGCTAACTATGGCTACACCTTC; CDR3: CASSLSARANYGYTF
size: many; V: TRBV6-6; J: TRBJ2-1; D: TRBD2; DNA: TGTGCCAGCAGCCAACCAGCGGGGATCTTATACAATGAGCAGTTCTTC; CDR3: CASSQPAGILYNEQFF
size: many; V: TRBV4-1; J: TRBJ2-7; D: -; DNA: TGCGCCAGCGCCCCAGCCATGAGGGGTCCGTTGTCCTACGAGCAGTACTTC; CDR3: CASAPAMRGPLSYEQYF
size: few; V: TRBV29-1; J: TRBJ1-3; D: -; DNA: TGCAGCGTTGAATTTGGAGGAAACACCATATATTTT; CDR3: CSVEFGGNTIYF
size: many; V: TRBV7-8; J: TRBJ2-3; D: TRBD2; DNA: TGTGCCAGCGGGGTAGCGGGGGCGGTCTCAGATACGCAGTATTTT; CDR3: CASGVAGAVSDTQYF